The 8 T cell receptor beta chains in this list originate from one sample, sequenced in a study of T cell repertoires in cytomegalovirus infection. Using its own MiXCR run on the reads, TCRdb lists one record per CDR3 protein. The data show roughly 150,000 distinct CDR3 sequences, 23% seen once. The specimen was PBMCs. These receptors were taken from a human donor in good health (CMV status not recorded). Some clones in this sample may be carry-over from other donors' samples.

The genes are TRBV3-1 and TRBJ2-3; TRBD2 might be the D (5 bases). Trimming removed 4 bases from V and 4 bases from J, with 12 bases in between. Germline V gives CDR1 LGHDT, CDR2 YNNKEL (reference sequence). The CDR3 contains 14 residues. As DNA, the CDR3 is TGTGCCAGCAGCCTGTTGTCCGGGGCAGATACGCAGTATTTT. It specifies CASSLLSGADTQYF.

This clonotype occurred many times. The V gene is TRBV7-9, the J gene TRBJ2-5, with a possible D match to TRBD1 (6 bases). This CDR3 has 14 amino acids. Germline V gene sequence: CDR1 SEHNR, CDR2 FQNEAQ (reference sequence). V lost 5 bases and J 2 bases, leaving 12 bases between the germline ends. The CDR3 DNA reads as TGTGCCAGCAGCGTGCGAGGACAGCAAGAGACCCAGTACTTC. Encoded protein: CASSVRGQQETQYF.

At least ten counts were recorded for this clonotype. Germline is not matched at one junction end, which may reflect a read error. This chain joins TRBV7-2 and TRBJ2-2; no firm D call. This CDR3 comprises 15 residues. Germline assignment: CDR1 SGHTA and CDR2 FQGNSA. CDR3 DNA sequence: TGTGCCAGCATCTTAGGGTCGCAGAACACCGGGGAGCTGTTTTTT. Translated, it gives CASILGSQNTGELFF.

The chain couples TRBV7-9 to TRBJ2-3; 8 positions match TRBD2. From germline, CDR1 is SEHNR and CDR2 FQNEAQ (reference sequence). Losses at the gene ends were 0 bases for V and 2 bases for J; bases not matched to a gene: 10. This CDR3 contains 18 residues. The chain's CDR3 is CASSLALGSGETTDTQYF. Here the CDR3 DNA reads TGTGCCAGCAGCTTAGCGCTCGGTAGCGGGGAAACCACAGATACGCAGTATTTT.

This clonotype showed up many times. The chain couples TRBV4-1 to TRBJ2-3, with D possibly TRBD2 on 5 matching bases. Germline lookup yields CDR1 MGHRA and CDR2 YSYEKL. With 5 bases removed from V and 5 bases from J, the gap between germline ends came to 8 bases. CDR3 length: 12 residues. CDR3 nucleotides: TGCGCCAGCAGCTACGAGGGAGATACGCAGTATTTT. This translates into CASSYEGDTQYF.

This clonotype was recorded a few times. The J gene is TRBJ2-1, the V gene TRBV2; D ambiguous. The CDR3 is 11 amino acids. V was pared by 8 bases and J by 6 bases, with 8 bases between. Per germline, CDR1 SNHLY and CDR2 FYNNEI. The CDR3 is CASFQANEQFF. CDR3 in DNA: TGTGCCAGCTTCCAGGCCAATGAGCAGTTCTTC.

This clonotype was observed at least ten times. The rearrangement joins TRBV7-8 to TRBJ2-5; tentatively, D is TRBD2 (7 bases). V was clipped by 8 bases and J by 1 base, with 23 bases between them. The CDR3 length is 17 residues. Germline V gene lookup returns CDR1 SGHVS and CDR2 FQNEAQ. Written as DNA, the CDR3 is TGTGCCAGCCGTGGAGGTTTGGGGGGGCAGACCCAAGAGACCCAGTACTTC. Translated: CASRGGLGGQTQETQYF.

This clonotype was counted only a few times. This chain's CDR3 is CAGRGAIPDNTEAFF. CDR3 nucleotides: TGTGCCGGCCGCGGAGCGATTCCGGATAACACTGAAGCTTTCTTT. J is TRBJ1-1 and V is TRBV11-2; D gene uncertain. In germline, CDR1 is SGHAT, CDR2 FQNNGV. V dropped 11 bases and J dropped 2 bases, with 21 bases sitting between them. This CDR3 has 15 residues.